Each of the 3 T cell receptor beta chains below was sequenced from the same sample in a study of CD8+ T cells in alopecia areata. After isolation, RNA underwent reverse transcription to generate cDNA as the sequencing template. TCRdb's table, derived via immunoSEQ multiplex PCR, lists solely in-frame clones and lacks some. The table records about 140,000 clones, 40% to 65% of them present only once. Source: CD4+ T cells sorted from blood, taken at week 0. The origin of the receptors is a human donor with alopecia areata.

In its sample, this clone was seen a few times. The chain is built from TRBV7-2 and TRBJ1-5; TRBD1 might be the D (5 bases). Between the trimmed V and J ends, which lost 3 bases and 3 bases, there was a span of 9 bases. Germline-derived CDR1 and CDR2 are SGHTA and FQGNSA. This CDR3 contains 14 residues. CDR3 protein: CASSLGRVNQPQHF. CDR3 DNA sequence: TGTGCCAGCAGCTTGGGCAGGGTCAATCAGCCCCAGCATTTT.

The rearrangement uses TRBV27 and TRBJ2-6; TRBD1 matches at 7 bases. Germline CDR1 reads MNHEY; CDR2 reads SMNVEV (reference sequence). J gave up 0 bases and V 7 bases, and 9 bases lay outside the gene matches. The CDR3 loop spans 17 amino acids. The CDR3 DNA sequence: TGTGCCAGCAAGGGGCTGCCAGGGGGCTCTGGGGCCAACGTCCTGACTTTC. As protein: CASKGLPGGSGANVLTF.

The chain recombines TRBV4-2 with TRBJ1-2, with 8 nucleotides matching TRBD1. The CDR3 is 13 amino acids. Germline CDR1 is LGHNA and CDR2 is YNFKEQ. After removal of 3 bases from V and 6 bases from J, the junction contained 3 bases not matched to a gene. CDR3 protein: CASSQQGANGYTF. The CDR3 DNA reads as TGTGCCAGCAGCCAGCAGGGGGCGAATGGCTACACCTTC.